The 21 T cell receptor beta chains given below trace back to one sample, sequenced in a study of blood T cell repertoires in COVID-19. Sequencing used immunoSEQ multiplex PCR; TCRdb keeps in-frame clones, though not all of them. The sample lists over 110,000 clones; approximately 88% were seen once. Input material: peripheral blood. Every receptor here comes from a man between 65 and 80 years old with acute or convalescent COVID-19.

The chain couples TRBV11-3 to TRBJ2-1; TRBD2 matches 10 bases. Germline V lookup: CDR1 SGHNT, CDR2 YENEEA. With V trimmed by 5 bases and J by 8 bases, 12 bases remained unmatched. CDR3 length equals 16 residues. CDR3 sequence: CASSHTGLAGGDEQFF. The CDR3, as DNA: TGTGCCAGCAGCCATACTGGGTTAGCGGGAGGTGATGAGCAGTTCTTC.

V and J are TRBV10-3 and TRBJ2-7, with 10 bases matching TRBD1. The CDR3 loop spans 17 amino acids. Unmatched junction bases numbered 17, after V lost 6 bases and J lost 6 bases. The germline V gene encodes CDR1 ENHRY and CDR2 SYGVKD. The CDR3 nucleotides read TGTGCCATCAGCGAGGGTTCCGGGGGGACAGGGGATGGCGAGCAGTACTTC. Amino acid sequence: CAISEGSGGTGDGEQYF.

This rearrangement joins TRBV6-4 to TRBJ1-5; D is perhaps TRBD1 (5 bases). Germline V lookup: CDR1 MRHNA, CDR2 SNTAGT. Trimming shortened V by 3 bases and J by 0 bases, and 21 bases separated the two germline ends. The CDR3 is made up of 19 amino acids. CDR3 sequence: CASSEQDREASYSNQPQHF. CDR3 nucleotide sequence: TGTGCCAGCAGTGAACAGGATCGGGAGGCCAGTTATAGCAATCAGCCCCAGCATTTT.

The chain is built from TRBV11-2 and TRBJ2-3; a weak D match, TRBD1 (6 bases). Trimming removed 1 base from V and 5 bases from J, with 16 bases in between. Germline-derived CDR1 and CDR2 are SGHAT and FQNNGV. This CDR3 contains 16 residues. The CDR3 here is CASSLALDRGKDTQYF. As DNA, the CDR3 is TGTGCCAGCAGCTTAGCCCTTGATAGGGGGAAAGATACGCAGTATTTT.

The chain combines TRBV14 with TRBJ2-1; TRBD2 is a possible D gene (5 bases). The germline V gene has CDR1 SGHDN and CDR2 FVKESK. The CDR3 runs 16 residues. Trimming took 1 base from V and 10 from J, leaving 20 bases between them. The CDR3, as DNA: TGTGCCAGCAGCCAAGCTGACACCCTGTCTAGGAGGGAGCAGTTCTTC. Protein sequence: CASSQADTLSRREQFF.

This clone has just one count. The gene calls are TRBV7-2 and TRBJ2-1, with TRBD2 matching over 7 bases. The CDR3 is made up of 12 amino acids. V trimming: 4 bases; J trimming: 10 bases; junction bases outside the gene matches: 4. The germline V gene has CDR1 SGHTA and CDR2 FQGNSA. The CDR3 DNA reads as TGTGCCAGCAGCTACTATAGCGGGGAGCAGTTCTTC. It specifies CASSYYSGEQFF.

The chain uses TRBV5-4 and TRBJ1-6; 12 bases line up with TRBD1. CDR1 is SGHNT, CDR2 YYREEE, per germline (reference sequence). The CDR3 has 17 amino acids. V lost 0 bases and J lost 7; bases outside the gene matches: 5. The CDR3 bases are TGTGCCAGCAGCTTGGGGGGGACAGGGGGCTACAATTCACCCCTCCACTTT. Protein product: CASSLGGTGGYNSPLHF.

This clone has a handful of counts. The CDR3: CASSNVISGRAGRYTDTQYF. Here the CDR3 DNA reads TGTGCCAGCAGCAATGTTATTAGCGGGAGGGCCGGTAGGTACACAGATACGCAGTATTTT. The chain carries TRBV21-1 and TRBJ2-3; no DNA check was done on the table's D call, TRBD2. TRBV21-1 counts as a pseudogene. There are 20 residues in the CDR3.

This chain connects TRBV11-2 to TRBJ1-1; unclear D gene. This CDR3 contains 14 residues. Per germline, CDR1 SGHAT and CDR2 FQNNGV. Trimming took off 1 base at V and 0 bases at J, with 6 bases between the two ends. In DNA, the CDR3 is TGTGCCAGCAGCTTAGCGGGGTTGAACACTGAAGCTTTCTTT. It yields the protein CASSLAGLNTEAFF.

J is TRBJ1-4 and V is TRBV27, with D possibly being TRBD1 (6 bases). The CDR3 covers 15 residues. Germline CDR1 reads MNHEY; CDR2 reads SMNVEV (reference sequence). The V and J ends lost 5 bases and 7 bases respectively, with 17 bases between them. The CDR3 DNA reads as TGTGCCAGCAGTCCCAACAGGGAGGGAAGTGAAAAACTGTTTTTT. Protein sequence: CASSPNREGSEKLFF.

The V call is TRBV4-1, the J call TRBJ1-2; the D is unclear. The CDR3 runs 17 residues. Germline lookup yields CDR1 MGHRA and CDR2 YSYEKL. V shed 4 bases and J shed 0 bases, with 18 bases lying between them. CDR3 in DNA: TGCGCCAGCAGCCCCCGTGTGAACCTCGGGACTAACTATGGCTACACCTTC. Translation gives CASSPRVNLGTNYGYTF.

This sequence joins TRBV6-6 and TRBJ2-1, with 9 bases fitting TRBD1. Trimming removed 8 bases from V and 7 bases from J; junction bases left unmatched: 12. This CDR3 region has 15 residues. CDR1 is MNHNY and CDR2 is SVGAGI in the germline V gene (reference sequence). The CDR3 spells CASQTGTGYQNEQFF. DNA of the CDR3: TGTGCCAGCCAAACCGGGACAGGGTATCAAAATGAGCAGTTCTTC.

The chain links TRBV7-2 to TRBJ2-3; possible D gene TRBD1, 6 bases. Trimming removed 7 bases from V and 6 bases from J, with 20 bases in between. This CDR3 has 15 residues. Looked up from germline, CDR1 is SGHTA and CDR2 is FQGNSA. CDR3 sequence: CASTRGSQNSDTQYF. Written as DNA, the CDR3 is TGTGCCAGCACGAGGGGGTCCCAGAACAGTGATACGCAGTATTTT.

The rearrangement joins TRBV5-4 to TRBJ1-3, with a possible D match to TRBD1 (6 bases). Per germline, CDR1 SGHNT and CDR2 YYREEE (reference sequence). V was shortened by 6 bases and J by 4 bases, with 14 bases between the two germline ends. The CDR3 runs to 14 residues. The CDR3 coding sequence is TGTGCCAGCACCGCTGACAGGAGAGGAAACACCATATATTTT. This codes for CASTADRRGNTIYF. The variable domain in full, with the rest retrieved from reference TRBV5-4 and TRBJ1-3, is ETGVTQSPTHLIKTRGQQVTLRCSSQSGHNTVSWYQQALGQGPQFIFQYYREEENGRGNFPPRFSGLQFPNYSSELNVNALELDDSALYLCASTADRRGNTIYFGEGSWLTVV.

This clone was seen once. The V gene is TRBV24-1, the J gene TRBJ2-1; TRBD2 is a possible D gene (6 bases). Germline lookup yields CDR1 KGHDR and CDR2 SFDVKD. There are 14 residues in the CDR3. CDR3 DNA sequence: TGTGCAATAGGAGGGACGGGATCCTACAATGAGCAGTTCTTC. Protein sequence: CAIGGTGSYNEQFF.

This clone was seen only once. The chain employs TRBV19 and TRBJ2-5, with D maybe TRBD1 (7 bases). This CDR3 is 14 amino acids long. Germline loops: CDR1 LNHDA, CDR2 SQIVND (reference sequence). Trimming removed 3 bases at V and 2 bases at J, with 10 bases between. Here the CDR3 reads CASSIQGGQETQYF. In nucleotides, the CDR3 is TGTGCCAGTAGTATTCAGGGGGGTCAAGAGACCCAGTACTTC.

The V call is TRBV6-4, the J call TRBJ2-7; no reliable D call. V was trimmed by 8 bases and J by 5 bases, leaving 10 bases between them. The CDR3 runs to 11 residues. The germline CDR1 and CDR2 sequences are MRHNA and SNTAGT. The chain's CDR3 is CASFGWNEQYF. Here the CDR3 DNA reads TGTGCCAGCTTCGGGTGGAACGAGCAGTACTTC.

This chain connects TRBV12-2 to TRBJ1-2; the D call in the table, TRBD1, was not verified against the DNA. TRBV12-2 is tagged as a pseudogene. The length of the CDR3 is 15 residues. CDR3 sequence (DNA): TGTGCAAGTCGCCCAGCCCGGGGACAGAACTATGGCTACACCTTC. It codes for CASRPARGQNYGYTF.

There are a few counts of this clone. This chain's CDR3 is CASNLDSMNTEAFF. The CDR3 bases are TGTGCCAGTAATCTCGACAGCATGAACACTGAAGCTTTCTTT. J is TRBJ1-1 and V is TRBV19; the D gene is possibly TRBD1 (5 bases). The CDR3 loop spans 14 amino acids. Trimming cost V 7 bases and J 0 bases, with 12 bases left between them. CDR1 is LNHDA, CDR2 SQIVND, per germline (reference sequence).

The rearrangement uses TRBV7-9 and TRBJ1-4, with no clear D. From germline, CDR1 is SEHNR and CDR2 FQNEAQ (reference sequence). V lost 0 bases to trimming and J lost 7 bases, with 3 bases between them. CDR3 size: 12 residues. The CDR3 loop reads CASSLASEKLFF. DNA for the CDR3: TGTGCCAGCAGCTTAGCTAGTGAAAAACTGTTTTTT.

The V call is TRBV4-1, the J call TRBJ1-6; 8 positions agree with TRBD1. The ends lost 4 bases at V and 8 bases at J; junction bases unmatched: 10. The CDR3 consists of 16 residues. CDR1 is MGHRA and CDR2 is YSYEKL in the germline V gene. DNA of the CDR3: TGCGCCAGCAGCCTCAGAGACAGGGGCGGGGATTCACCCCTCCACTTT. It specifies CASSLRDRGGDSPLHF.